Below are 29 T cell receptor beta chains sequenced from a single sample in a study of blood T cell repertoires in COVID-19. Using immunoSEQ multiplex PCR, the repertoire was profiled, and TCRdb retains in-frame clones only, with some absent. The sample consists of 130,000 or so clones, 70% to 90% of them appearing once. What was sequenced was peripheral blood. The receptors stem from a human donor in a cohort sampled during active COVID-19.

Only one count was recorded for this clone. The genes are TRBV18 and TRBJ1-2, with D hard to call. The CDR3 is 15 residues long. V was trimmed by 3 bases and J by 6 bases, leaving 17 bases between them. Germline V lookup: CDR1 KGHSH, CDR2 LQKENI. The CDR3 DNA sequence: TGTGCCAGCTCACCTTCCGGGGTAGGGAGCCATGGCTACACCTTC. Translated, it gives CASSPSGVGSHGYTF.

The chain uses TRBV7-8 and TRBJ1-2; no reliable D call. The V end lost 5 bases, the J end lost 0 bases, and 16 bases lay between the germline ends. The CDR3 totals 16 residues. The V gene's germline CDR1 is SGHVS and CDR2 FQNEAQ. The CDR3 region is CASSQERKAANYGYTF. In nucleotides, the CDR3 is TGTGCCAGCAGCCAAGAGCGAAAAGCAGCTAACTATGGCTACACCTTC.

The genes are TRBV6-5 and TRBJ2-2; 7 nucleotides match TRBD1. Germline CDR1 MNHEY, CDR2 SVGAGI. This CDR3 region has 16 residues. The V and J ends lost 2 bases and 2 bases, in that order; junction bases with no gene match: 5. CDR3 amino acids: CASSYNYRGNTGELFF. The CDR3, as DNA: TGTGCCAGCAGTTACAACTACAGGGGTAACACCGGGGAGCTGTTTTTT.

This clone was recorded only once. The chain links TRBV9 to TRBJ1-3; D gene ambiguous. Trimming cost V 6 bases and J 0 bases, with 13 bases left between them. The CDR3 extends over 15 amino acids. From germline, CDR1 is SGDLS and CDR2 YYNGEE. The CDR3 DNA follows: TGTGCCAGCACGAGATCCACCTACTCTGGAAACACCATATATTTT. Its protein is CASTRSTYSGNTIYF.

J is TRBJ1-2 and V is TRBV7-2; D perhaps matches TRBD1 (5 bases). In germline, CDR1 is SGHTA, CDR2 FQGNSA. V lost 7 bases, J lost 4 bases, and 19 bases lay in between. The CDR3 runs 15 residues. Here the CDR3 reads CASKGGQGLAYGYTF. In DNA, the CDR3 is TGTGCCAGCAAGGGAGGGCAGGGCCTGGCCTATGGCTACACCTTC. Based on the CDR3 plus reference TRBV7-2 and TRBJ1-2, the full variable domain is GAGVSQSPSNKVTEKGKDVELRCDPISGHTALYWYRQSLGQGLEFLIYFQGNSAPDKSGLPSDRFSAERTGGSVSTLTIQRTQQEDSAVYLCASKGGQGLAYGYTFGSGTRLTVV.

The chain uses TRBV28 and TRBJ1-5; 7 bases line up with TRBD1. CDR1 and CDR2 from the germline V gene are MDHEN and SYDVKM. The V and J ends lost 3 bases and 5 bases, in that order; junction bases with no gene match: 7. The CDR3 runs to 15 residues. For the CDR3, the DNA is TGTGCCAGCAGTTTCGGAGGGGGCGAGTATCAGCCCCAGCATTTT. Amino acids: CASSFGGGEYQPQHF.

The J gene is TRBJ1-1, the V gene TRBV5-1, with D possibly matching TRBD1 (5 bases). The CDR3 runs 15 residues. Germline assignment: CDR1 SGHRS and CDR2 YFSETQ. Trimming took 0 bases from V and 3 from J, leaving 12 bases between them. The CDR3 coding sequence is TGCGCCAGCAGCTTGGAACAGGCGGGGGACACTGAAGCTTTCTTT. It is translated as CASSLEQAGDTEAFF.

CDR3 sequence (DNA): TGCGCCAGCAGCCAACAGGCTAGCAGTGAAGAGACCCAGTACTTC. Translation: CASSQQASSEETQYF. The chain combines TRBV4-1 with TRBJ2-5; tentatively, D is TRBD2 (5 bases). The V gene lost 2 bases and the J gene lost 3 bases, with 13 bases spanning the gap. CDR1 MGHRA and CDR2 YSYEKL come from the germline V gene. The length of the CDR3 is 15 residues.

The chain couples TRBV5-1 to TRBJ2-1; 7 nucleotides line up with TRBD1. The CDR3 extends over 16 amino acids. Germline V gene data show CDR1 as SGHRS and CDR2 as YFSETQ. The V segment lost 4 bases and the J segment 0 bases; nucleotides outside the gene matches: 7. DNA for the CDR3: TGCGCCAGCAGCCCGGTAGGACAGGACTCCTACAATGAGCAGTTCTTC. Translating gives CASSPVGQDSYNEQFF. Full variable domain (rest looked up from reference TRBV5-1 and TRBJ2-1): KAGVTQTPRYLIKTRGQQVTLSCSPISGHRSVSWYQQTPGQGLQFLFEYFSETQRNKGNFPGRFSGRQFSNSRSEMNVSTLELGDSALYLCASSPVGQDSYNEQFFGPGTRLTVL.

The CDR3 region is CASSFQATGELFF. DNA of the CDR3: TGTGCCAGCAGCTTCCAGGCCACCGGGGAGCTGTTTTTT. The rearrangement joins TRBV7-2 to TRBJ2-2; the D is unclear. The length of the CDR3 is 13 residues. Germline lookup yields CDR1 SGHTA and CDR2 FQGNSA. V lost 3 bases and J 4 bases, leaving 6 bases between the germline ends.

The DNA of the CDR3 is TGTGCCAGCAGCTTGGGGACAGGGGGTAGCGAGCAGTACTTC. Translated: CASSLGTGGSEQYF. J is TRBJ2-7 and V is TRBV11-2; TRBD1 matches at 11 bases. Germline lookup yields CDR1 SGHAT and CDR2 FQNNGV. Trimming removed 3 bases from V and 6 bases from J; junction bases left unmatched: 4. The length of the CDR3 is 14 residues.

The rearrangement links TRBV30 to TRBJ2-7; 9 bases align to TRBD1. The CDR3 runs to 15 residues. V shed 1 base and J 3 bases; nucleotides not matched to a gene: 7. Germline CDR1 reads GTSNPN; CDR2 reads SVGIG (reference sequence). The CDR3: CAWSGGQGTNYEQYF. The CDR3 DNA follows: TGTGCCTGGAGTGGGGGACAGGGAACCAACTACGAGCAGTACTTC.

This clone was seen a few times. The chain recombines TRBV4-2 with TRBJ1-6; a weak D match, TRBD1 (5 bases). Germline-derived CDR1 and CDR2 are LGHNA and YNFKEQ. Trimming took off 1 base at V and 10 bases at J, with 14 bases between the two ends. The CDR3 covers 15 residues. The CDR3 nucleotides read TGTGCCAGCAGCCAAGTTGCAGGGTCCAGATCACCCCTCCACTTT. Its protein is CASSQVAGSRSPLHF.

This clone was observed a single time. This chain's CDR3 is CASGLQAGELFF. The CDR3 DNA follows: TGTGCCAGCGGCCTTCAGGCCGGGGAGCTGTTTTTT. The chain carries TRBV2 and TRBJ2-2, with D uncertain. The CDR3 length is 12 residues. CDR1 SNHLY and CDR2 FYNNEI come from the germline V gene. The V gene lost 8 bases and the J gene lost 6 bases, with 10 bases spanning the gap.

The J gene is TRBJ2-2, the V gene TRBV5-6; D is unclear. V dropped 4 bases and J dropped 0 bases, with 16 bases sitting between them. Germline-derived CDR1 and CDR2 are SGHDT and YYEEEE. The CDR3 totals 17 residues. CDR3 region: CASSPVSVTSNTGELFF. Written as DNA, the CDR3 is TGTGCCAGCAGCCCCGTGTCCGTCACATCGAACACCGGGGAGCTGTTTTTT.

The chain has TRBV7-9 and TRBJ1-1; no definite D call. Germline values: CDR1 SEHNR, CDR2 FQNEAQ (reference sequence). The length of the CDR3 is 12 residues. The ends were cut back, 5 bases at V and 1 base at J, with 5 bases in the middle. In nucleotides, the CDR3 is TGTGCCAGCAGCCCCTGGAACACTGAAGCTTTCTTT. Its protein is CASSPWNTEAFF.

The chain is built from TRBV5-6 and TRBJ1-2; D unresolved. The CDR3 totals 12 residues. The germline V gene encodes CDR1 SGHDT and CDR2 YYEEEE. Trimming shortened V by 2 bases and J by 8 bases, and 10 bases separated the two germline ends. This chain's CDR3 is CASSFSLGGYTF. The CDR3 DNA follows: TGTGCCAGCAGCTTCTCACTAGGGGGCTACACCTTC.

The chain combines TRBV2 with TRBJ2-1; TRBD2 aligns across 11 bases. The CDR3 length is 19 residues. V trimming: 7 bases; J trimming: 0 bases; junction bases outside the gene matches: 14. In germline, CDR1 is SNHLY, CDR2 FYNNEI. In DNA form, the CDR3 reads TGTGCCAGCATCCAAGCTAGCGGGGGGTTAATGAGCTCCTACAATGAGCAGTTCTTC. Amino acid sequence: CASIQASGGLMSSYNEQFF.

The genes are TRBV19 and TRBJ1-5; D is undetermined. There are 11 residues in the CDR3. The V gene's germline CDR1 is LNHDA and CDR2 SQIVND (reference sequence). The germline V and J ends were trimmed by 5 bases and 9 bases, with 8 bases remaining between them. CDR3 residues: CASSSAGPQHF. CDR3 nucleotide sequence: TGTGCCAGTAGTTCCGCAGGGCCCCAGCATTTT.

The rearrangement links TRBV7-9 to TRBJ2-7, with a possible D match to TRBD2 (5 bases). V was cut by 2 bases and J by 6 bases, with 14 bases left in between. This CDR3 comprises 14 residues. Germline V lookup: CDR1 SEHNR, CDR2 FQNEAQ (reference sequence). The CDR3 region is CASSLSGSMIEQYF. The CDR3 nucleotides are TGTGCCAGCAGCTTATCGGGGAGTATGATCGAGCAGTACTTC.

J is TRBJ1-4 and V is TRBV6-6, with unresolved D. V lost 8 bases and J lost 8, with 18 bases in between. The CDR3 runs 14 residues. Germline V gene lookup returns CDR1 MNHNY and CDR2 SVGAGI (reference sequence). CDR3 in DNA: TGTGCCAGCGCTGTTGCATTGACTCAGGAAAAACTGTTTTTT. Protein product: CASAVALTQEKLFF.

The chain recombines TRBV3-1 (or the pseudogene TRBV3-2) with TRBJ2-7; TRBD2 matches 9 bases. Germline V gives CDR1 LGHDT, CDR2 YNNKEL (reference sequence). With 4 bases clipped from V and 0 bases from J, the junction kept 10 bases outside the gene matches. CDR3 length equals 17 residues. Here the CDR3 DNA reads TGTGCCAGCAGCCCTGCTGGGACTAGCACTCGCTCCTACGAGCAGTACTTC. As protein: CASSPAGTSTRSYEQYF.

A few counts support this clone. The J gene is TRBJ1-5, the V gene TRBV30; D remains ambiguous. V dropped 5 bases and J dropped 1 base, with 12 bases sitting between them. Germline loops: CDR1 GTSNPN, CDR2 SVGIG (reference sequence). The CDR3 extends over 14 amino acids. The DNA for the CDR3 is TGTGCCTGGCGGCCGGGAACGAGCAATCAGCCCCAGCATTTT. It specifies CAWRPGTSNQPQHF. The variable domain in full, with the rest retrieved from reference TRBV30 and TRBJ1-5, is SQTIHQWPATLVQPVGSPLSLECTVEGTSNPNLYWYRQAAGRGLQLLFYSVGIGQISSEVPQNLSASRPQDRQFILSSKKLLLSDSGFYLCAWRPGTSNQPQHFGDGTRLSIL.

This sequence joins TRBV2 and TRBJ2-7; 9 bases line up with TRBD2. The ends lost 6 bases at V and 4 bases at J; junction bases unmatched: 7. Germline assignment: CDR1 SNHLY and CDR2 FYNNEI. CDR3 length equals 14 residues. The CDR3 reads CASRLERGAYEQYF. Here the CDR3 DNA reads TGTGCCAGCAGGTTGGAGCGGGGGGCATACGAGCAGTACTTC.

V gene TRBV4-2 combines with J gene TRBJ1-1, with 11 bases that match TRBD1. Germline CDR1 is LGHNA and CDR2 is YNFKEQ. V lost 6 bases to trimming and J lost 4 bases; unmatched junction nucleotides: 4. The CDR3 length is 14 residues. The CDR3 spells CASRLGTGGTEAFF. In DNA form, the CDR3 reads TGTGCCAGCAGACTCGGGACAGGGGGCACTGAAGCTTTCTTT.

The chain has TRBV28 and TRBJ1-3, with a possible D match to TRBD1 (6 bases). The CDR3 contains 19 residues. Per the germline V gene, CDR1 is MDHEN and CDR2 is SYDVKM. Trimming left V 6 bases short and J 0 bases short, with 24 bases between. The CDR3 coding sequence is TGTGCCAGCAGACATATTTACCAATACACAGGGAGCTCTGGAAACACCATATATTTT. This sequence encodes CASRHIYQYTGSSGNTIYF.

V is TRBV19 and J is TRBJ1-1, with 10 nucleotides matching TRBD1. CDR1 and CDR2 from the germline V gene are LNHDA and SQIVND (reference sequence). There are 15 residues in the CDR3. J was trimmed by 1 base and V by 6 bases; bases with no gene match: 5. In nucleotides, the CDR3 is TGTGCCAGTAGCCGAGGGACAGGGGCGAACACTGAAGCTTTCTTT. Encoded protein: CASSRGTGANTEAFF. Filled out from reference TRBV19 and TRBJ1-1, the complete variable domain reads DGGITQSPKYLFRKEGQNVTLSCEQNLNHDAMYWYRQDPGQGLRLIYYSQIVNDFQKGDIAEGYSVSREKKESFPLTVTSAQKNPTAFYLCASSRGTGANTEAFFGQGTRLTVV.

The chain uses TRBV23-1 and TRBJ2-3; a possible D gene is TRBD1 (5 bases). TRBV23-1 is noted as an ORF with a role that remains uncertain. V was trimmed by 8 bases and J by 6 bases, leaving 15 bases between them. This CDR3 contains 13 residues. DNA of the CDR3: TGCGCCAGCGGATTTCAGGGCCACGATACGCAGTATTTT. Translation gives CASGFQGHDTQYF.

The chain uses TRBV4-2 and TRBJ1-5, with a possible D match to TRBD1 (6 bases). V lost 0 bases, J lost 4 bases, and 13 bases lay in between. The CDR3 is 16 residues long. Germline assignment: CDR1 LGHNA and CDR2 YNFKEQ. The CDR3 reads CASSQDPDRSNQPQHF. The CDR3 DNA follows: TGTGCCAGCAGCCAAGATCCGGACAGATCAAATCAGCCCCAGCATTTT.